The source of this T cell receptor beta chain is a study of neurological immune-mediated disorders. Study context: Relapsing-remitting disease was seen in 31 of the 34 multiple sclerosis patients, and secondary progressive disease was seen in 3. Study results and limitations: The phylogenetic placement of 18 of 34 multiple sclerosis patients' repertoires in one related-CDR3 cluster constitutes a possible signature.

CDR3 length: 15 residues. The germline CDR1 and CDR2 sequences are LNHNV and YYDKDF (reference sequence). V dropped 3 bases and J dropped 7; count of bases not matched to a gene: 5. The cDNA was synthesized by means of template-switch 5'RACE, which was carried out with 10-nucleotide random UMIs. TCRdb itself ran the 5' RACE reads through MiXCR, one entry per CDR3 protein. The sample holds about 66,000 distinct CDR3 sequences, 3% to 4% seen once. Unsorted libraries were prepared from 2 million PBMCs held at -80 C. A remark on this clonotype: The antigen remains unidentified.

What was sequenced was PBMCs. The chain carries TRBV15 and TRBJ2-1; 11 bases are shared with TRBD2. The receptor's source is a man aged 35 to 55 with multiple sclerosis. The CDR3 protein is CATSRGLADFNEQFF. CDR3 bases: TGTGCCACCAGCAGGGGACTAGCGGACTTTAATGAGCAGTTCTTC. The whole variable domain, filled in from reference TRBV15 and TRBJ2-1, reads DAMVIQNPRYQVTQFGKPVTLSCSQTLNHNVMYWYQQKSSQAPKLLFHYYDKDFNNEADTPDNFQSRRPNTSFCFLDIRSPGLGDTAMYLCATSRGLADFNEQFFGPGTRLTVL.